Shown below are 28 T cell receptor beta chains from a single sample sequenced in a study of cytotoxic CD8 clonotypes in ibrutinib-treated CLL. Clones were sequenced by immunoSEQ multiplex PCR, and TCRdb holds only the in-frame ones, with some missing. This sample has 60,000 to 95,000 clones; approximately 82% occur once, and the top ten carry roughly 35%. This specimen consisted of PBMCs, obtained after 24 months of ibrutinib treatment. All receptors derive from a human donor with chronic lymphocytic leukemia.

The CDR3 DNA follows: TGTGCCAGCAGCTTCGGGACAGGGAACACCGGGGAGCTGTTTTTT. Translated: CASSFGTGNTGELFF. The V gene is TRBV5-4, the J gene TRBJ2-2, with 8 nucleotides matching TRBD1. The ends lost 2 bases at V and 1 base at J; junction bases unmatched: 1. The CDR3 length is 15 residues. The germline V gene encodes CDR1 SGHNT and CDR2 YYREEE (reference sequence).

The chain combines TRBV5-4 with TRBJ1-3; 8 bases align to TRBD1. Germline V gene lookup returns CDR1 SGHNT and CDR2 YYREEE (reference sequence). V lost 0 bases to trimming and J lost 2 bases; unmatched junction nucleotides: 1. This CDR3 contains 15 residues. The CDR3 nucleotides read TGTGCCAGCAGCTTGGACAGGGGGACTGGAAACACCATATATTTT. This encodes CASSLDRGTGNTIYF.

The chain is built from TRBV10-1 and TRBJ2-1; TRBD2 matches at 7 bases. With 2 bases clipped from V and 9 bases from J, the junction kept 13 bases outside the gene matches. The CDR3 has 16 residues. CDR1 is WNHNN and CDR2 is SYGVQD in the germline V gene (reference sequence). The CDR3 region is CASSEVLADPTSEQFF. CDR3 sequence (DNA): TGCGCCAGCAGTGAGGTCCTAGCGGACCCAACCAGTGAGCAGTTCTTC.

The chain couples TRBV6-6 to TRBJ1-4; D call uncertain. Germline CDR1 is MNHNY and CDR2 is SVGAGI (reference sequence). The V and J ends lost 2 bases and 0 bases respectively, with 10 bases between them. The CDR3 extends over 16 amino acids. The CDR3 nucleotides are TGTGCCAGCAGTTACCGAAAGGATGCAACTAATGAAAAACTGTTTTTT. Translating it yields CASSYRKDATNEKLFF.

The chain is built from TRBV6-5 and TRBJ2-1; D possibly corresponds to TRBD2 (5 bases). Germline-derived CDR1 and CDR2 are MNHEY and SVGAGI. V lost 8 bases to trimming and J lost 15 bases, with 20 bases between them. The CDR3 covers 12 residues. Written as DNA, the CDR3 is TGTGCCAGCGAGGGAGCAGGAGACCGTCGGTTCTTC. This translates into CASEGAGDRRFF.

The V gene is TRBV2, the J gene TRBJ2-7; the D gene could be TRBD1 or TRBD2 (5 bases each). Germline V gives CDR1 SNHLY, CDR2 FYNNEI. Trimming took off 6 bases at V and 5 bases at J, with 11 bases between the two ends. The CDR3 totals 12 residues. CDR3 protein: CASRGDGDEQYF. As DNA, the CDR3 is TGTGCCAGCAGGGGGGACGGAGACGAGCAGTACTTC.

The CDR3 DNA reads as TGTGCCAGCTCAGGGCGGGACATTGCGAACACTGAAGCTTTCTTT. It specifies CASSGRDIANTEAFF. The J gene is TRBJ1-1, the V gene TRBV18; D is possibly TRBD1 (6 bases). Germline CDR1 KGHSH, CDR2 LQKENI. This CDR3 has 15 amino acids. V dropped 5 bases and J dropped 1 base, with 14 bases sitting between them.

The genes are TRBV18 and TRBJ2-2; TRBD1 is a possible D gene (5 bases). Trimming took 3 bases from V and 0 from J, leaving 11 bases between them. The germline CDR1 and CDR2 sequences are KGHSH and LQKENI. CDR3 size: 16 residues. In DNA form, the CDR3 reads TGTGCCAGCTCACCGCGACAGTTCGCGAACACCGGGGAGCTGTTTTTT. Translation gives CASSPRQFANTGELFF. Drawing the rest from reference TRBV18 and TRBJ2-2, the complete variable domain is NAGVMQNPRHLVRRRGQEARLRCSPMKGHSHVYWYRQLPEEGLKFMVYLQKENIIDESGMPKERFSAEFPKEGPSILRIQQVVRGDSAAYFCASSPRQFANTGELFFGEGSRLTVL.

This CDR3 is CASSNSGRRPQETQYF. The CDR3 DNA sequence: TGTGCCAGCAGCAACTCGGGACGTCGACCCCAAGAGACCCAGTACTTC. The chain combines TRBV21-1 with TRBJ2-5. TRBV21-1 is a documented pseudogene. This CDR3 contains 16 residues.

This chain joins TRBV9 and TRBJ1-2; the D gene is possibly TRBD1 (5 bases). Looked up from germline, CDR1 is SGDLS and CDR2 is YYNGEE. The CDR3 is made up of 15 amino acids. Trimming took off 4 bases at V and 7 bases at J, with 20 bases between the two ends. CDR3 loop: CASSTRTGPQGGYTF. DNA of the CDR3: TGTGCCAGCAGCACTCGCACGGGGCCCCAGGGTGGCTACACCTTC.

The rearrangement uses TRBV9 and TRBJ2-7; D not certain. The germline gives CDR1 SGDLS, CDR2 YYNGEE. Between the trimmed V and J ends, which lost 0 bases and 0 bases, there was a span of 4 bases. CDR3 size: 13 residues. CDR3 amino acids: CASSVAYSYEQYF. The CDR3, as DNA: TGTGCCAGCAGCGTAGCTTACTCCTACGAGCAGTACTTC. Combining the CDR3 with reference TRBV9 and TRBJ2-7 gives the whole variable domain DSGVTQTPKHLITATGQRVTLRCSPRSGDLSVYWYQQSLDQGLQFLIQYYNGEERAKGNILERFSAQQFPDLHSELNLSSLELGDSALYFCASSVAYSYEQYFGPGTRLTVT.

The chain joins TRBV7-2 to TRBJ1-1; a weak D match, TRBD1 (6 bases). In germline, CDR1 is SGHTA, CDR2 FQGNSA. V was trimmed by 5 bases and J by 0 bases, leaving 10 bases between them. The CDR3 has 14 amino acids. This CDR3 reads CASSLRGLNTEAFF. Here the CDR3 DNA reads TGTGCCAGCAGCCTCAGGGGTTTGAACACTGAAGCTTTCTTT.

V usage is TRBV4-1 and J usage is TRBJ2-6; possible D gene TRBD2, 5 bases. Germline assignment: CDR1 MGHRA and CDR2 YSYEKL. There are 16 residues in the CDR3. V lost 3 bases and J 0 bases, leaving 9 bases between the germline ends. CDR3 DNA: TGCGCCAGCAGCCAGATCGGAGGCTCTGGGGCCAACGTCCTGACTTTC. Translated, it gives CASSQIGGSGANVLTF.

CDR3 residues: CASSLPGTSGSIYEQYF. The CDR3 nucleotides read TGTGCCAGCAGCTTACCCGGGACTAGCGGATCCATCTACGAGCAGTACTTC. V usage is TRBV7-2 and J usage is TRBJ2-7, with 11 bases that match TRBD2. Trimming cost V 2 bases and J 3 bases; bases outside gene matches: 9. CDR1 and CDR2 (germline): SGHTA, FQGNSA. CDR3 length equals 17 residues.

The rearrangement uses TRBV6-6 and TRBJ2-1, with D possibly matching TRBD1 (6 bases). The CDR3 contains 16 residues. V lost 5 bases and J lost 2, with 16 bases in between. The germline CDR1 and CDR2 sequences are MNHNY and SVGAGI (reference sequence). DNA for the CDR3: TGTGCCAGCAGTCCGTACGACAGGTCTGCCTACAATGAGCAGTTCTTC. It specifies CASSPYDRSAYNEQFF.

The genes are TRBV7-9 and TRBJ2-7; 7 positions agree with TRBD1. The V segment lost 8 bases and the J segment 4 bases; nucleotides outside the gene matches: 8. The CDR3 totals 13 residues. In germline, CDR1 is SEHNR, CDR2 FQNEAQ (reference sequence). For the CDR3, the DNA is TGTGCCAGCTTTGCGACAGGGTCGTACGAGCAGTACTTC. Protein product: CASFATGSYEQYF.

Only a few counts were recorded for this clone. The chain is built from TRBV7-2 and TRBJ2-4; TRBD2 might be the D (6 bases). This CDR3 contains 16 residues. Trimming left V 5 bases short and J 0 bases short, with 14 bases between. CDR1 and CDR2 from the germline V gene are SGHTA and FQGNSA. CDR3 residues: CASSPLAIGAKNIQYF. CDR3 bases: TGTGCCAGCAGCCCCCTAGCGATTGGAGCCAAAAACATTCAGTACTTC.

The CDR3 spells CAWSVPLAGEYEQYF. CDR3 nucleotide sequence: TGTGCCTGGAGTGTACCGTTAGCGGGAGAATACGAGCAGTACTTC. V and J are TRBV30 and TRBJ2-7; 9 bases line up with TRBD2. The V and J ends lost 0 bases and 4 bases, in that order; junction bases with no gene match: 7. Germline CDR1 and CDR2: GTSNPN and SVGIG (reference sequence). This CDR3 is 15 amino acids long. Together with reference TRBV30 and TRBJ2-7, the CDR3 gives the full variable domain: SQTIHQWPATLVQPVGSPLSLECTVEGTSNPNLYWYRQAAGRGLQLLFYSVGIGQISSEVPQNLSASRPQDRQFILSSKKLLLSDSGFYLCAWSVPLAGEYEQYFGPGTRLTVT.

The CDR3 region has the DNA TGTGCCAGTAGAAACAGGGCTCGGAGTCAAGAGACCCAGTACTTC. This gives the protein CASRNRARSQETQYF. This sequence joins TRBV19 and TRBJ2-5; possibly TRBD1 for D (6 bases). Germline CDR1 is LNHDA and CDR2 is SQIVND (reference sequence). V lost 6 bases, J lost 2 bases, and 16 bases lay in between. This CDR3 contains 15 residues.

V is TRBV30 and J is TRBJ1-3; 10 bases fit TRBD1. From germline, CDR1 is GTSNPN and CDR2 SVGIG (reference sequence). The CDR3 spans 12 residues. Germline trimming cut 3 bases from V and 7 bases from J; bases unmatched to any gene: 0. The CDR3 DNA follows: TGTGCCTGGAGGGACAGGGGGAACACCATATATTTT. Translation gives CAWRDRGNTIYF.

This clone was recorded a few times. The chain joins TRBV29-1 to TRBJ2-1, with D possibly TRBD1 on 5 matching bases. CDR3 length: 13 amino acids. Per the germline V gene, CDR1 is SQVTM and CDR2 is ANQGSEA. V lost 0 bases to trimming and J lost 15 bases, with 18 bases between them. The DNA for the CDR3 is TGCAGCGTTGAAGAGGGGCAGCTCGGGCCGGCGTTCTTC. It translates to CSVEEGQLGPAFF.

The rearrangement joins TRBV7-6 to TRBJ2-7; D is unclear. In germline, CDR1 is SGHVS, CDR2 FNYEAQ. This CDR3 is built from 14 residues. Trimming shortened V by 5 bases and J by 6 bases, and 17 bases separated the two germline ends. CDR3 loop: CASSPGPGTPEQYF. DNA for the CDR3: TGTGCCAGCAGCCCTGGACCCGGAACCCCCGAGCAGTACTTC.

The genes are TRBV5-1 and TRBJ2-2; D is perhaps TRBD1 (6 bases). CDR1 SGHRS and CDR2 YFSETQ come from the germline V gene. This CDR3 spans 17 amino acids. Trimming removed 0 bases from V and 4 bases from J, with 16 bases in between. The CDR3 nucleotides are TGCGCCAGCAGCTTGGGACCTACAGGGTTGGGCACCGGGGAGCTGTTTTTT. It encodes CASSLGPTGLGTGELFF.

With respect to this clone: This sample also contains other DNA sequences that code for the same CDR3. This chain joins TRBV18 and TRBJ1-2; 8 nucleotides match TRBD1. The CDR3 loop spans 13 amino acids. Germline V CDR1 and CDR2: KGHSH, LQKENI. V gave up 3 bases and J gave up 4 bases; unmatched junction bases: 1. The CDR3 loop is CASSPDRVYGYTF. The CDR3 DNA reads TGTGCCAGCTCACCGGACAGGGTCTATGGCTACACCTTC. Drawing the rest from reference TRBV18 and TRBJ1-2, the complete variable domain is NAGVMQNPRHLVRRRGQEARLRCSPMKGHSHVYWYRQLPEEGLKFMVYLQKENIIDESGMPKERFSAEFPKEGPSILRIQQVVRGDSAAYFCASSPDRVYGYTFGSGTRLTVV.

In regard to this clone: This CDR3 fails to terminate in the conserved phenylalanine or tryptophan, so it likely reflects a read error. The chain uses TRBV19 and TRBJ1-1; D gene ambiguous. This CDR3 spans 14 amino acids. With 0 bases removed from V and 5 bases from J, the gap between germline ends came to 10 bases. In germline, CDR1 is LNHDA, CDR2 SQIVND (reference sequence). As DNA, the CDR3 is TGTGCCAGTAGTATAGATCTGGGGAGTACTGAAGCTTTCCTT. Protein sequence: CASSIDLGSTEAFL.

The V and J genes are TRBV5-1 and TRBJ2-1; 8 bases map to TRBD2. The CDR3 runs 14 residues. Germline trimming cut 4 bases from V and 2 bases from J; bases unmatched to any gene: 2. Germline V lookup: CDR1 SGHRS, CDR2 YFSETQ. The CDR3 is CASSLGLAYNEQFF. DNA for the CDR3: TGCGCCAGCAGCCTGGGACTAGCCTACAATGAGCAGTTCTTC.

The chain links TRBV18 to TRBJ1-5, with 7 bases identical to TRBD1. CDR3 length: 15 residues. CDR1 is KGHSH, CDR2 LQKENI, per germline. Unmatched junction bases numbered 9, after V lost 6 bases and J lost 4 bases. Here the CDR3 reads CASSPGGTENQPQHF. The CDR3 region has the DNA TGTGCCAGCTCTCCGGGGGGGACAGAAAATCAGCCCCAGCATTTT. The complete variable domain, with remaining parts taken from reference TRBV18 and TRBJ1-5, reads NAGVMQNPRHLVRRRGQEARLRCSPMKGHSHVYWYRQLPEEGLKFMVYLQKENIIDESGMPKERFSAEFPKEGPSILRIQQVVRGDSAAYFCASSPGGTENQPQHFGDGTRLSIL.

The chain has TRBV11-2 and TRBJ2-7; 10 nucleotides align to TRBD1. Germline V gives CDR1 SGHAT, CDR2 FQNNGV. The V and J ends lost 3 bases and 4 bases, in that order; junction bases with no gene match: 12. CDR3 size: 17 residues. CDR3 sequence: CASSFDRGRLADYEQYF. Here the CDR3 DNA reads TGTGCCAGCAGCTTCGACAGGGGGCGGCTAGCGGATTACGAGCAGTACTTC.